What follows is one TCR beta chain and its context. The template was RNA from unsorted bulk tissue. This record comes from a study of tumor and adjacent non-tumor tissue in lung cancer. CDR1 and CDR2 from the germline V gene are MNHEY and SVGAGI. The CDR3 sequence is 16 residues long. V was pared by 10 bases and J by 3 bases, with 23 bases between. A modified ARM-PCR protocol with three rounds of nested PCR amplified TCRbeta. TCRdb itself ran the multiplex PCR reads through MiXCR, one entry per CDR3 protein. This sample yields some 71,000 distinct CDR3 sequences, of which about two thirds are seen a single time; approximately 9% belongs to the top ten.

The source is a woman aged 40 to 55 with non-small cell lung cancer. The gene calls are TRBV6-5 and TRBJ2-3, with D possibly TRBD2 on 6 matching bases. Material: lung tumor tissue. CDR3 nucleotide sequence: TGTGCCAACAGAAGGGAACTAGCTTGGAGGACAGATACGCAGTATTTT. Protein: CANRRELAWRTDTQYF.